This T cell receptor (beta chain) appears in the sequencing data of a study of blood T cell repertoires in COVID-19. Turning to the study itself: Sites across the United States, Italy and Spain contributed samples from acute and convalescent COVID-19. In each case, the material was cDNA or gDNA derived from T cells, B-cell-depleted T cells, or PBMCs.

Per the study methods: Estimates of nucleated cell counts were drawn from the amplification of reference gene primers. TCRdb's copy holds only in-frame clones and misses some; the assay was immunoSEQ multiplex PCR. The V and J calls and the clone size are those of that table, but D and trimming were determined from the DNA. The data contain about 110,000 clones, about four fifths of them singletons. The length of the CDR3 is 14 residues. V trimming: 3 bases; J trimming: 3 bases; junction bases outside the gene matches: 6. This receptor was obtained from a human donor in a cohort sampled during active COVID-19. Sequenced: peripheral blood. The J gene is TRBJ2-7, the V gene TRBV5-3; the match to TRBD1 covers 7 bases. Being an ORF, TRBV5-3 has a function that is uncertain. The CDR3 bases are TGTGCCAGAAGCTCAATGGACAGGCTCTACGAGCAGTACGTC. Its protein product is CARSSMDRLYEQYV.